These 16 T cell receptor beta chains were sequenced from one sample in a study of cytomegalovirus exposure and HLA in healthy donors. The study ran its PCR with 60 Vbeta and 13 Jbeta primers. The method was immunoSEQ multiplex PCR; TCRdb's version includes in-frame clones alone and lacks a portion of them. The top ten clones hold around 2.5% of a sample with 140,000 or so clones, about 84% of them seen once. The sample was PBMCs. These receptors were taken from a woman aged 18-29 years in good health and CMV-seropositive.

The count of this clone is one. An end of the junction does not agree with germline; a read error may underlie this. This chain links TRBV7-8 with TRBJ2-7, with 8 bases that match TRBD1. Germline CDR1 is SGHVS and CDR2 is FQNEAQ. CDR3 length: 15 residues. The CDR3, as DNA: TGTGCCAGCAGCCCAGATGGGACAGGTTCCTACGGGCAGTACTTC. Residues: CASSPDGTGSYGQYF.

V is TRBV10-2 and J is TRBJ1-5; 12 bases align to TRBD1. The trim removed 0 bases at V and 6 bases at J, leaving 6 bases unmatched. The CDR3 runs to 17 residues. Germline CDR1 WSHSY, CDR2 SAAADI. The CDR3 DNA follows: TGCGCCAGCAGTGAGTCTGGGGGGACAGGGGGCAGTCAGCCCCAGCATTTT. It translates to CASSESGGTGGSQPQHF.

V is TRBV11-2 and J is TRBJ1-3; D is possibly TRBD1 (5 bases). The CDR3 contains 15 residues. The germline gives CDR1 SGHAT, CDR2 FQNNGV. Trimming took off 1 base at V and 2 bases at J, with 9 bases between the two ends. DNA of the CDR3: TGTGCCAGCAGCTTAGTGTCCAGGGCTGGAAACACCATATATTTT. Residues: CASSLVSRAGNTIYF.

The CDR3 is CASSQERGSYNEQFF. The CDR3 nucleotides are TGCGCCAGCAGTCAAGAGCGGGGCTCCTACAATGAGCAGTTCTTC. This chain connects TRBV5-1 to TRBJ2-1; 7 bases are a match to TRBD2. The J segment lost 0 bases and the V segment lost 5 bases, leaving 5 bases of the junction unmatched. The CDR3 loop spans 15 amino acids. Germline V CDR1 and CDR2: SGHRS, YFSETQ.

This clone was picked up a small number of times. The rearrangement uses TRBV6-4 and TRBJ2-5, with a tentative D call TRBD1 (6 bases). The J call may not be correct, given that the DNA end is closer to TRBJ2-7. The CDR3 loop spans 13 amino acids. Looked up from germline, CDR1 is MRHNA and CDR2 is SNTAGT. The CDR3 spells CASSDGGIGEQYF. In DNA, the CDR3 is TGTGCCAGCAGTGACGGGGGCATCGGCGAGCAGTACTTC.

The V call is TRBV19, the J call TRBJ2-1, with D tentatively TRBD1 (5 bases). Trimming shortened V by 4 bases and J by 5 bases, and 9 bases separated the two germline ends. Germline CDR1 reads LNHDA; CDR2 reads SQIVND (reference sequence). The CDR3 is made up of 13 amino acids. CDR3 nucleotides: TGTGCCAGTAGTAGGGGCGGCAACAATGAGCAGTTCTTC. Protein: CASSRGGNNEQFF.

A note on this clone: The sample has other DNA sequences that encode this CDR3 too. This chain links TRBV19 with TRBJ2-7, with a tentative D call TRBD2 (5 bases). The ends were cut back, 0 bases at V and 4 bases at J, with 7 bases in the middle. The CDR3 sequence is 13 residues long. CDR1 and CDR2 (germline): LNHDA, SQIVND (reference sequence). The CDR3 nucleotides read TGTGCCAGTAGTATAGATAGAGGGTACGAGCAGTACTTC. It translates to CASSIDRGYEQYF.

DNA for the CDR3: TGTGCCAGCAGGTCGGGGGGGGATGGAGGCTATGGCTACACCTTC. It encodes CASRSGGDGGYGYTF. V usage is TRBV5-4 and J usage is TRBJ1-2, with D possibly being TRBD1 (5 bases). V was cut by 5 bases and J by 4 bases, with 18 bases left in between. The CDR3 contains 15 residues. Germline V CDR1 and CDR2: SGHNT, YYREEE (reference sequence).

The gene calls are TRBV15 and TRBJ2-2, with 8 bases that match TRBD1. V was clipped by 0 bases and J by 6 bases; unmatched bases: 9. Looked up from germline, CDR1 is LNHNV and CDR2 is YYDKDF (reference sequence). This CDR3 region has 17 residues. This CDR3 is CATSRDVQGALAGELFF. In DNA form, the CDR3 reads TGTGCCACCAGCAGAGATGTTCAGGGGGCTTTAGCCGGGGAGCTGTTTTTT.

The V gene is TRBV5-1, the J gene TRBJ2-3, with 10 bases lining up with TRBD2. Trimming cost V 0 bases and J 2 bases; bases outside gene matches: 3. The germline CDR1 and CDR2 sequences are SGHRS and YFSETQ. The CDR3 extends over 16 amino acids. The chain's CDR3 is CASSLAAGGYTDTQYF. CDR3 nucleotide sequence: TGCGCCAGCAGCTTGGCAGCGGGGGGGTACACAGATACGCAGTATTTT.

The rearrangement uses TRBV7-2 and TRBJ2-7; D is undetermined. V dropped 5 bases and J dropped 4 bases, with 6 bases sitting between them. There are 11 residues in the CDR3. Germline V gives CDR1 SGHTA, CDR2 FQGNSA. CDR3 amino acids: CASSPRYEQYF. Written as DNA, the CDR3 is TGTGCCAGCAGCCCCCGTTACGAGCAGTACTTC.

This clone came up a few times. The chain carries TRBV5-1 and TRBJ2-5; D may be TRBD2 (6 bases). The germline gives CDR1 SGHRS, CDR2 YFSETQ. The CDR3 is 14 residues long. V lost 0 bases and J lost 4, with 10 bases in between. CDR3 sequence (DNA): TGCGCCAGCAGCTTGGCCGGGGGAGGAGAGACCCAGTACTTC. Translation gives CASSLAGGGETQYF.

This clone has a handful of counts. This chain joins TRBV2 and TRBJ1-1; TRBD1 is a possible D gene (6 bases). The CDR3 sequence is 13 residues long. V lost 3 bases and J lost 5, with 10 bases in between. The germline gives CDR1 SNHLY, CDR2 FYNNEI. CDR3 protein: CASSESGATEAFF. Here the CDR3 DNA reads TGTGCCAGCAGTGAGTCAGGGGCGACTGAAGCTTTCTTT.

V is TRBV5-4 and J is TRBJ1-1; TRBD1 matches 9 bases. Unmatched junction bases numbered 3, after V lost 2 bases and J lost 1 base. Per germline, CDR1 SGHNT and CDR2 YYREEE (reference sequence). CDR3 length: 15 residues. CDR3 nucleotide sequence: TGTGCCAGCAGCTTAACAGGGGGCGCGAACACTGAAGCTTTCTTT. It translates to CASSLTGGANTEAFF.

The genes are TRBV30 and TRBJ2-4, with 10 bases that match TRBD1. V gave up 2 bases and J gave up 1 base; unmatched junction bases: 14. Germline V gene data show CDR1 as GTSNPN and CDR2 as SVGIG (reference sequence). The CDR3 totals 19 residues. CDR3 in DNA: TGTGCCTGGAGTTTGGGGACAGGGGTCCGGGGGCTTGCCAAAAACATTCAGTACTTC. This encodes CAWSLGTGVRGLAKNIQYF.

J is TRBJ1-1 and V is TRBV4-1; TRBD1 matches 9 bases. Trimming cost V 3 bases and J 11 bases; bases outside gene matches: 7. The germline V gene encodes CDR1 MGHRA and CDR2 YSYEKL. This CDR3 is built from 13 residues. The chain's CDR3 is CASSQGRDRAAFF. The CDR3 DNA sequence: TGCGCCAGCAGCCAGGGACGGGACAGGGCGGCTTTCTTT.